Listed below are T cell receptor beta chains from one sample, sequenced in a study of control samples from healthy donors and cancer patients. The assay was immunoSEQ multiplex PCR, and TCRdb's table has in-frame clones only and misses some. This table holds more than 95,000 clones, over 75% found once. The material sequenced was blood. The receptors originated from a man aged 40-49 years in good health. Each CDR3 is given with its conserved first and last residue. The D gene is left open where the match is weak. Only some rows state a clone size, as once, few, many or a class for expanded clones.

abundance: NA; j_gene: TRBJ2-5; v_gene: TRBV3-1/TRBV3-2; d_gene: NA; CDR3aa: CASSQRPASQETQYF; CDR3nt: TGTGCCAGCAGCCAAAGACCAGCGAGCCAAGAGACCCAGTACTTC
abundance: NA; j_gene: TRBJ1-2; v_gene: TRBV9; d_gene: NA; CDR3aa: CASNPLPGLGYTF; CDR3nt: TGTGCCAGCAACCCCTTACCAGGGCTTGGCTACACCTTC
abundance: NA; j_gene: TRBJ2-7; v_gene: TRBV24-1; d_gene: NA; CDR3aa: CATSDPTFPHSEQYF; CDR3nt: TGTGCCACCAGTGATCCTACGTTCCCTCATTCCGAGCAGTACTTC
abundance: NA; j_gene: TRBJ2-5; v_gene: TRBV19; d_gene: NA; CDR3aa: CASSSALEGAGETQYF; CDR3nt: TGTGCCAGTAGTTCGGCACTGGAGGGGGCAGGGGAGACCCAGTACTTC
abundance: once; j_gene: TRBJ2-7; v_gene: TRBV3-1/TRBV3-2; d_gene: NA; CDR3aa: CASSLSGSYEQYF; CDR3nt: TGTGCCAGCAGCCTTAGCGGCTCCTACGAGCAGTACTTC
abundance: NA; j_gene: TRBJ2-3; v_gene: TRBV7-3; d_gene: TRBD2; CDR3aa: CASSSSGGTDTQYF; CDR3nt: TGTGCCAGCAGCTCTAGCGGGGGCACAGATACGCAGTATTTT
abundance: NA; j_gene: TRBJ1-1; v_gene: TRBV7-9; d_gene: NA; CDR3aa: CASSLEQNTEAFF; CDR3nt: TGTGCCAGCAGCTTAGAACAGAACACTGAAGCTTTCTTT
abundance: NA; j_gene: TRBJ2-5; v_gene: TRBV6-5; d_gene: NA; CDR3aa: CASRRTTGRKETQYF; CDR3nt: TGTGCCAGCAGGAGGACGACAGGGAGGAAAGAGACCCAGTACTTC
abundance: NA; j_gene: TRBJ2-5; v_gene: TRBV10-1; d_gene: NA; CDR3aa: CASSELGETQYF; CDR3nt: TGCGCCAGCAGTGAGTTAGGGGAGACCCAGTACTTC
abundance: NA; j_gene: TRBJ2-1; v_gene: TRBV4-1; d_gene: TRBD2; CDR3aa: CASIGLAGSGEQFF; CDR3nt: TGCGCCAGCATTGGGCTAGCGGGGTCCGGGGAGCAGTTCTTC
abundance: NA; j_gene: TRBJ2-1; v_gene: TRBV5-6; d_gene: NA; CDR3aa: CASSLAGRWDNEQFF; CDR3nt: TGTGCCAGCAGCTTGGCAGGGAGGTGGGACAATGAGCAGTTCTTC
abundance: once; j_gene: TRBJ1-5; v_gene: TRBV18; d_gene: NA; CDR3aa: CASSPSNQPQHF; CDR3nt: TGTGCCAGCTCACCCTCTAATCAGCCCCAGCATTTT
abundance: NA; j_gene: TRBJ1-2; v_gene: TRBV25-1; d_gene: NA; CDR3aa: CASSPLGGATNYGYTF; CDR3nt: TGTGCCAGCAGTCCCCTTGGGGGGGCGACTAACTATGGCTACACCTTC
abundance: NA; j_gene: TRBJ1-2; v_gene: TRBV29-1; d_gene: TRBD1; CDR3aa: CSVDHRGDYGYTF; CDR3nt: TGCAGCGTTGATCACAGGGGGGACTATGGCTACACCTTC
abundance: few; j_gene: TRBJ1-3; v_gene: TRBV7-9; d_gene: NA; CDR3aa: CASSLGWGNTIYF; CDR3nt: TGTGCCAGCAGCTTAGGCTGGGGAAACACCATATATTTT
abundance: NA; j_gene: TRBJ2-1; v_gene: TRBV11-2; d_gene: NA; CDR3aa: CVSSLFSENNEQFF; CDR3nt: TGTGTCAGCAGCTTATTTTCCGAGAACAATGAGCAGTTCTTC
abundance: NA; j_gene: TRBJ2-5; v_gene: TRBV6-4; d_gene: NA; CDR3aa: CASSGVGTQYF; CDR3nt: TGTGCCAGCAGTGGGGTAGGGACCCAGTACTTC
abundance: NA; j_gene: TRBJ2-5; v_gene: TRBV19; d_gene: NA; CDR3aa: CASSMGRGRRETQYF; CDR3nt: TGTGCCAGTAGTATGGGGCGGGGCAGGAGAGAGACCCAGTACTTC
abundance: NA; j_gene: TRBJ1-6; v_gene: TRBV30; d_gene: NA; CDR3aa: CAWSSGVPPNSPLHF; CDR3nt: TGTGCCTGGAGTAGCGGGGTACCCCCGAATTCACCCCTCCACTTT
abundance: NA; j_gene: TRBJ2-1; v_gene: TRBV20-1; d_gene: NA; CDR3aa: CSANRYNEQFF; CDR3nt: TGCAGTGCTAACCGGTACAATGAGCAGTTCTTC
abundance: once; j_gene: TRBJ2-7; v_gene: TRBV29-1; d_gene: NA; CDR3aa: CSAGLWVEQYF; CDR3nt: TGCAGCGCCGGCCTATGGGTCGAGCAGTACTTC
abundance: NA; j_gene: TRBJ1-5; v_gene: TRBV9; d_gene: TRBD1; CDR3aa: CASSQGTGGINQPQHF; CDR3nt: TGTGCCAGCAGCCAAGGGACAGGGGGAATCAATCAGCCCCAGCATTTT
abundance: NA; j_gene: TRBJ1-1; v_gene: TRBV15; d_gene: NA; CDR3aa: CATGGGGNTEAFF; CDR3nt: TGTGCCACCGGGGGTGGGGGCAACACTGAAGCTTTCTTT
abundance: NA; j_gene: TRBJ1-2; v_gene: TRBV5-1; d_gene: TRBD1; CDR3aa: CASSLSPGGNYGYTF; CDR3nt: TGCGCCAGCAGCTTGTCGCCAGGGGGCAACTATGGCTACACCTTC
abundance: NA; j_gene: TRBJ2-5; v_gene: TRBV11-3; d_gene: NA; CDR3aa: CASSPSSGVATWGETQYF; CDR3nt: TGTGCCAGCAGCCCATCTTCCGGGGTAGCCACCTGGGGAGAGACCCAGTACTTC
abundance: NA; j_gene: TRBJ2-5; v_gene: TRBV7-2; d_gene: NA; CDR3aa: CASSLVGTGTQYF; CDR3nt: TGTGCCAGCAGCTTAGTCGGTACAGGGACCCAGTACTTC
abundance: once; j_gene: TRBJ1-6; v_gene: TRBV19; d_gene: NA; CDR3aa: CASSIKSSYNSPLHF; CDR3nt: TGTGCCAGTAGTATAAAGAGCTCCTATAATTCACCCCTCCACTTT
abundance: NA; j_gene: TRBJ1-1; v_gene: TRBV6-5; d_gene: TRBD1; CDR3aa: CASSYGAGGRYTEAFF; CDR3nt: TGTGCCAGCAGTTACGGGGCAGGGGGGAGATACACTGAAGCTTTCTTT
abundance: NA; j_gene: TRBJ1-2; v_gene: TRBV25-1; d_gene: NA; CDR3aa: CASSDFLGSYGYTF; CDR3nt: TGTGCCAGCAGTGATTTCTTGGGATCCTATGGCTACACCTTC
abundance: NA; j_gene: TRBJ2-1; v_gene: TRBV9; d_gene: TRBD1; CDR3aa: CASSVGQGYNEQFF; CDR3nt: TGTGCCAGCAGCGTAGGACAGGGCTACAATGAGCAGTTCTTC
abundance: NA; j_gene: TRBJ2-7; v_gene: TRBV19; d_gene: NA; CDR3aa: CASSPDRPPYEQYF; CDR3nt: TGTGCCAGTAGTCCAGACAGGCCCCCCTACGAGCAGTACTTC